What follows are 16 T cell receptor beta chains derived from one specimen sequenced in a study of cytomegalovirus exposure and HLA in healthy donors (dated by TCRdb to about 2017). Libraries were built with the immunoSEQ multiplex PCR assay. A mixture of 60 forward primers for TCR Vbeta segments and 13 reverse primers for TCR Jbeta segments was used in the multiplex PCR. TCRdb obtained this table from immuneACCESS and retained in-frame rearrangements with V and J assigned. These tables miss some clones; where compared with another copy, unresolved V genes account for less than half of the shortfall, and the remainder is unexplained. The sample table records 130,000 to 150,000 clones; roughly 73% of these occur just once. Of the sample, around 1.2% falls within the top ten clones. Source material: PBMCs. The receptors shown here come from a woman aged 40 to 55 in good health and CMV-seronegative.

The gene calls are TRBV5-1 and TRBJ1-1; D is uncertain. This CDR3 has 15 residues. Trimming removed 0 bases at V and 1 base at J, with 10 bases between. Germline values: CDR1 SGHRS, CDR2 YFSETQ. The CDR3 DNA reads as TGCGCCAGCAGCTTGGCCCGGGCGGGGAACACTGAAGCTTTCTTT. This codes for CASSLARAGNTEAFF.

The rearrangement uses TRBV28 and TRBJ1-5, with D maybe TRBD1 (6 bases). The CDR3 is made up of 14 amino acids. Trimming stripped 3 bases from V and 5 bases from J, with 11 bases between. Germline CDR1 is MDHEN and CDR2 is SYDVKM. CDR3: CASSLVQGHQPQHF. Written as DNA, the CDR3 is TGTGCCAGCAGTTTGGTACAGGGCCATCAGCCCCAGCATTTT.

This chain links TRBV4-1 with TRBJ1-2; a possible D gene is TRBD1 (5 bases). CDR3 length equals 16 residues. The V end was cut by 0 bases, the J end by 2 bases, with 13 bases between. Germline lookup yields CDR1 MGHRA and CDR2 YSYEKL. The chain's CDR3 is CASSQEFQGRNYGYTF. In DNA form, the CDR3 reads TGCGCCAGCAGCCAAGAGTTTCAGGGTAGAAACTATGGCTACACCTTC.

This clone was seen only a few times. The CDR3 spells CASSYSFDTYGYTF. The CDR3 DNA sequence: TGTGCCAGCAGTTACTCCTTTGACACCTATGGCTACACCTTC. The chain links TRBV6-5 to TRBJ1-2; no reliable D call. V was cut by 0 bases and J by 4 bases, with 9 bases left in between. CDR3 length: 14 amino acids. The germline CDR1 and CDR2 sequences are MNHEY and SVGAGI.

This clone was counted a few times. The V call is TRBV2, the J call TRBJ1-6; 8 nucleotides line up with TRBD1. V lost 2 bases, J lost 9 bases, and 3 bases stayed unmatched. The CDR3 covers 14 residues. The germline V gene encodes CDR1 SNHLY and CDR2 FYNNEI. This CDR3 is CASSESDRGSPLHF. The CDR3 DNA follows: TGTGCCAGCAGTGAAAGTGACAGGGGTTCACCCCTCCACTTT.

This clone was seen a handful of times. Sequence at one end of the junction differs from germline and may be a read error. The chain joins TRBV9 to TRBJ2-3, with 7 bases matching TRBD2. Germline V gene data show CDR1 as SGDLS and CDR2 as YYNGEE. The CDR3 runs to 13 residues. The CDR3 nucleotides read TGTGCCAGCAGCGCGGGGGGTACAGGTACGCAGTATTTT. Translated, it gives CASSAGGTGTQYF.

This chain joins TRBV19 and TRBJ1-5; 7 nucleotides agree with TRBD1. Germline CDR1 reads LNHDA; CDR2 reads SQIVND (reference sequence). Trimming at V came to 4 bases and at J to 6 bases, leaving 15 bases not matched to a gene. This CDR3 has 17 residues. The CDR3 is CASSTRQGEGLFQPQHF. As DNA, the CDR3 is TGTGCCAGTAGTACGCGACAGGGTGAAGGGTTGTTTCAGCCCCAGCATTTT.

The chain has TRBV2 and TRBJ2-7; 8 bases fit TRBD1. The CDR3 consists of 16 residues. Trimming at V came to 1 base and at J to 5 bases, leaving 10 bases not matched to a gene. Germline V lookup: CDR1 SNHLY, CDR2 FYNNEI. CDR3 in DNA: TGTGCCAGCAGTGAAGGGGTGACAGGGGCGATCCACGAGCAGTACTTC. Protein sequence: CASSEGVTGAIHEQYF.

This chain connects TRBV29-1 to TRBJ1-1, with TRBD1 matching 8 bases. Germline CDR1 and CDR2: SQVTM and ANQGSEA. CDR3 size: 13 residues. Trimming cost V 6 bases and J 1 base; bases outside gene matches: 4. The CDR3 coding sequence is TGCAGCGTCCGACAGGGGCGGAACACTGAAGCTTTCTTT. This translates into CSVRQGRNTEAFF.

CDR3 nucleotide sequence: TGTGCCAGCAGCCTAGCGGACACTGAAGCTTTCTTT. As protein: CASSLADTEAFF. The chain uses TRBV13 and TRBJ1-1; D remains unclear. This CDR3 is 12 amino acids long. From germline, CDR1 is PRHDT and CDR2 FYEKMQ (reference sequence). V lost 5 bases, J lost 3 bases, and 7 bases lay in between.

Concerning this clone itself: The same CDR3 also results from other DNA sequences found in this sample. This chain links TRBV7-3 with TRBJ2-2, with TRBD1 identical over 8 bases. After removal of 3 bases from V and 4 bases from J, the junction contained 1 base not matched to a gene. The CDR3 is 14 residues long. Germline values: CDR1 SGHTA, CDR2 FQGTGA. CDR3 residues: CASSFGQGTGELFF. CDR3 bases: TGTGCCAGCAGCTTTGGACAGGGCACCGGGGAGCTGTTTTTT.

The J gene is TRBJ1-5, the V gene TRBV6-5; possible D gene TRBD1, 5 bases. In germline, CDR1 is MNHEY, CDR2 SVGAGI. Trimming took off 2 bases at V and 0 bases at J, with 11 bases between the two ends. CDR3 length equals 16 residues. For the CDR3, the DNA is TGTGCCAGCAGTTACCCCCCAGGGAATAGCAATCAGCCCCAGCATTTT. Translated: CASSYPPGNSNQPQHF.

The chain is built from TRBV27 and TRBJ2-7; 7 bases are a match to TRBD1. The CDR3 runs to 14 residues. The trim removed 2 bases at V and 6 bases at J, leaving 7 bases unmatched. In germline, CDR1 is MNHEY, CDR2 SMNVEV (reference sequence). Written as DNA, the CDR3 is TGTGCCAGCAGTTTAAACAGGGGTTCCGCCGAGCAGTACTTC. This sequence encodes CASSLNRGSAEQYF.

As for this clone: Sequence at one end of the junction differs from germline and may be a read error. The chain couples TRBV7-9 to TRBJ1-2, with 8 bases aligning to TRBD1. The germline CDR1 and CDR2 sequences are SEHNR and FQNEAQ (reference sequence). The CDR3 runs to 15 residues. The CDR3, as DNA: TGTTCCAGCAACTCCGAGACAGGGGCATTAGGGGGCTACACCTTC. This sequence encodes CSSNSETGALGGYTF.

The rearrangement links TRBV5-8 to TRBJ1-2; TRBD1 might be the D (5 bases). V was trimmed by 1 base and J by 11 bases, leaving 12 bases between them. The V gene's germline CDR1 is SGHTS and CDR2 YDEGEE. This CDR3 contains 12 residues. The CDR3 bases are TGTGCCAGCAGCTTGCAATACAGGCGTTACACCTTC. It codes for CASSLQYRRYTF.

The gene calls are TRBV19 and TRBJ1-2; 8 nucleotides agree with TRBD1. Trimming took 5 bases from V and 5 from J; bases not matched to a gene: 1. Germline V gives CDR1 LNHDA, CDR2 SQIVND (reference sequence). This CDR3 region has 12 residues. The CDR3 nucleotides are TGTGCCAGTAGTCGGACAGGGTATGGCTACACCTTC. It translates to CASSRTGYGYTF.